The 27 T cell receptor beta chains in this list originate from one sample, sequenced in a study of T cell responses to AZD1222 COVID-19 vaccine. Clones were sequenced by immunoSEQ multiplex PCR, and TCRdb holds only the in-frame ones, with some missing. The sample carries under 130,000 clones, 88% recorded once. The input for sequencing was peripheral blood, taken on day 0 of AZD1222 vaccination. These receptors were obtained from an adult in good health.

V is TRBV7-9 and J is TRBJ2-1; D perhaps matches TRBD1 (5 bases). V was shortened by 2 bases and J by 6 bases, with 14 bases between the two germline ends. The CDR3 covers 15 residues. Germline-derived CDR1 and CDR2 are SEHNR and FQNEAQ (reference sequence). CDR3: CASSLRAGHGNEQFF. CDR3 bases: TGTGCCAGCAGCTTAAGGGCAGGGCATGGCAATGAGCAGTTCTTC. The full variable domain, its missing parts supplied by reference TRBV7-9 and TRBJ2-1, is DTGVSQNPRHKITKRGQNVTFRCDPISEHNRLYWYRQTLGQGPEFLTYFQNEAQLEKSRLLSDRFSAERPKGSFSTLEIQRTEQGDSAMYLCASSLRAGHGNEQFFGPGTRLTVL.

V gene TRBV5-8 combines with J gene TRBJ2-7; 13 bases agree with TRBD2. CDR1 SGHTS and CDR2 YDEGEE come from the germline V gene. With V trimmed by 1 base and J by 6 bases, 13 bases remained unmatched. The CDR3 has 18 amino acids. The CDR3 region has the DNA TGTGCCAGCAGCTTGTCTCAACTAGCGGGAGGGCCAGGGGGCGAGCAGTACTTC. Protein product: CASSLSQLAGGPGGEQYF.

The V and J genes are TRBV6-5 and TRBJ1-1; D possibly corresponds to TRBD1 (5 bases). This CDR3 has 13 residues. V was trimmed by 6 bases and J by 1 base, leaving 9 bases between them. CDR1 MNHEY and CDR2 SVGAGI come from the germline V gene. The CDR3: CASSPGQNTEAFF. The CDR3 DNA sequence: TGTGCCAGCAGCCCGGGGCAGAACACTGAAGCTTTCTTT.

The genes are TRBV12-5 and TRBJ2-2; D ambiguous. The germline gives CDR1 LGHNT, CDR2 FRNRAP. The CDR3 consists of 14 residues. V was pared by 5 bases and J by 4 bases, with 11 bases between. The CDR3 nucleotides are TGTGCTAGTGGTCCCGACTCAATCACCGGGGAGCTGTTTTTT. Amino acids: CASGPDSITGELFF.

V gene TRBV28 combines with J gene TRBJ1-5, with D possibly TRBD1 on 5 matching bases. CDR1 is MDHEN and CDR2 is SYDVKM in the germline V gene. The CDR3 totals 17 residues. Trimming removed 3 bases from V and 2 bases from J, with 17 bases in between. CDR3 residues: CASSFDGTRLGNQPQHF. Here the CDR3 DNA reads TGTGCCAGCAGTTTTGATGGGACGAGATTAGGCAATCAGCCCCAGCATTTT.

The chain combines TRBV19 with TRBJ1-2; a weak D match, TRBD1 (5 bases). Germline values: CDR1 LNHDA, CDR2 SQIVND (reference sequence). V lost 3 bases and J 4 bases, leaving 9 bases between the germline ends. The CDR3 extends over 13 amino acids. The CDR3 DNA sequence: TGTGCCAGTAGTATTGACGGGGGCTATGGCTACACCTTC. It yields the protein CASSIDGGYGYTF. Together with reference TRBV19 and TRBJ1-2, the CDR3 gives the full variable domain: DGGITQSPKYLFRKEGQNVTLSCEQNLNHDAMYWYRQDPGQGLRLIYYSQIVNDFQKGDIAEGYSVSREKKESFPLTVTSAQKNPTAFYLCASSIDGGYGYTFGSGTRLTVV.

The chain combines TRBV6-8 with TRBJ1-1; 8 bases align to TRBD1. Trimming cost V 11 bases and J 8 bases; bases outside gene matches: 10. This CDR3 is built from 12 residues. Germline loops: CDR1 MNHGY, CDR2 SAAAGT. The CDR3 here is CAGVLRDREAFF. CDR3 in DNA: TGTGCCGGCGTACTCCGGGACAGGGAAGCTTTCTTT.

V and J are TRBV7-9 and TRBJ2-7; TRBD1 might be the D (5 bases). The length of the CDR3 is 14 residues. Germline CDR1 SEHNR, CDR2 FQNEAQ (reference sequence). V shed 5 bases and J shed 2 bases, with 13 bases lying between them. Here the CDR3 reads CASSPRTFTYEQYF. The CDR3 DNA follows: TGTGCCAGCAGCCCTCGGACATTTACCTACGAGCAGTACTTC. Full variable domain (missing parts from reference TRBV7-9 and TRBJ2-7): DTGVSQNPRHKITKRGQNVTFRCDPISEHNRLYWYRQTLGQGPEFLTYFQNEAQLEKSRLLSDRFSAERPKGSFSTLEIQRTEQGDSAMYLCASSPRTFTYEQYFGPGTRLTVT.

This clone is a singleton in its sample. The genes are TRBV5-4 and TRBJ2-1; no definite D call. Germline V lookup: CDR1 SGHNT, CDR2 YYREEE (reference sequence). The CDR3 spans 15 residues. V lost 1 base and J 2 bases, leaving 10 bases between the germline ends. The CDR3 reads CASSLPVGPYNEQFF. Written as DNA, the CDR3 is TGTGCCAGCAGCTTGCCCGTTGGGCCCTACAATGAGCAGTTCTTC.

This rearrangement joins TRBV10-3 to TRBJ1-2; D is possibly TRBD1 (5 bases). Germline V gene sequence: CDR1 ENHRY, CDR2 SYGVKD. This CDR3 is built from 14 residues. V dropped 6 bases and J dropped 6 bases, with 17 bases sitting between them. This CDR3 reads CAIRGVNAAHGYTF. DNA of the CDR3: TGTGCCATCAGGGGGGTGAACGCGGCCCATGGCTACACCTTC.

The chain uses TRBV12-3 or TRBV12-4 and TRBJ1-1; D is undetermined. V was trimmed by 10 bases and J by 1 base, leaving 13 bases between them. CDR3 size: 13 residues. The CDR3 DNA reads as TGTGCCACCCAAAGGTTAGGGAACACTGAAGCTTTCTTT. It codes for CATQRLGNTEAFF.

The chain recombines TRBV11-3 with TRBJ2-3; D uncertain. The CDR3 is 16 residues long. V lost 1 base and J lost 0, with 11 bases in between. Germline V gene data show CDR1 as SGHNT and CDR2 as YENEEA. The CDR3 protein is CASSLGPPTSTDTQYF. DNA of the CDR3: TGTGCCAGCAGCTTAGGACCCCCGACCAGCACAGATACGCAGTATTTT. Combining the CDR3 with reference TRBV11-3 and TRBJ2-3 gives the whole variable domain EAGVVQSPRYKIIEKKQPVAFWCNPISGHNTLYWYLQNLGQGPELLIRYENEEAVDDSQLPKDRFSAERLKGVDSTLKIQPAELGDSAVYLCASSLGPPTSTDTQYFGPGTRLTVL.

The V gene is TRBV28, the J gene TRBJ2-5, with 14 bases aligning to TRBD2. The CDR3 covers 19 residues. CDR1 and CDR2 from the germline V gene are MDHEN and SYDVKM. J was trimmed by 4 bases and V by 3 bases; bases with no gene match: 13. The CDR3 is CASSFHRLAGGPLGETQYF. The CDR3 DNA sequence: TGTGCCAGCAGTTTTCACCGACTAGCGGGAGGGCCTTTGGGAGAGACCCAGTACTTC.

This clone was found a few times. V gene TRBV7-9 combines with J gene TRBJ2-3; D is possibly TRBD2 (7 bases). The CDR3 spans 15 residues. Trimming removed 6 bases at V and 7 bases at J, with 20 bases between. Germline V CDR1 and CDR2: SEHNR, FQNEAQ (reference sequence). CDR3 in amino acids: CASSQPGRGANTQYF. CDR3 coding DNA: TGTGCCAGCAGTCAGCCGGGACGGGGGGCTAATACGCAGTATTTT.

The J gene is TRBJ2-1, the V gene TRBV19, with 9 bases identical to TRBD2. CDR1 and CDR2 (germline): LNHDA, SQIVND (reference sequence). CDR3 length: 16 residues. V shed 4 bases and J 0 bases; nucleotides not matched to a gene: 4. CDR3 DNA: TGTGCCAGTAGTAGCGGGGGGGTTGACTCCTACAATGAGCAGTTCTTC. Amino acid sequence: CASSSGGVDSYNEQFF.

This clone was detected once. CDR3 coding DNA: TGTGCCATCAAGGGCTTGAGGGAGACCCAGTACTTC. The encoded protein is CAIKGLRETQYF. This chain uses TRBV10-3 with TRBJ2-5; D call uncertain. The germline gives CDR1 ENHRY, CDR2 SYGVKD. Trimming took off 7 bases at V and 5 bases at J, with 11 bases between the two ends. The CDR3 loop spans 12 amino acids.

The chain is built from TRBV7-3 and TRBJ1-6, with a possible D match to TRBD1 (5 bases). Germline V gene lookup returns CDR1 SGHTA and CDR2 FQGTGA. V lost 1 base to trimming and J lost 8 bases, with 9 bases between them. CDR3 length: 14 residues. The DNA of the CDR3 is TGTGCCAGCAGCTTAATAGGGGACTATTCACCCCTCCACTTT. It codes for CASSLIGDYSPLHF. Variable domain in full (rest from reference TRBV7-3 and TRBJ1-6): GAGVSQTPSNKVTEKGKYVELRCDPISGHTALYWYRQSLGQGPEFLIYFQGTGAADDSGLPNDRFFAVRPEGSVSTLKIQRTERGDSAVYLCASSLIGDYSPLHFGNGTRLTVT.

CDR3 coding DNA: TGTGCCAGCAGAAGGGGGGGCTCTGGAAACACCATATATTTT. Translated: CASRRGGSGNTIYF. The chain combines TRBV6-5 with TRBJ1-3; perhaps TRBD1 as D (6 bases). This CDR3 is 14 amino acids long. The germline V gene encodes CDR1 MNHEY and CDR2 SVGAGI. The V end was cut by 6 bases, the J end by 0 bases, with 9 bases between.

This clone has a single count. CDR3 sequence: CASSGQGHTEAFF. The CDR3 region has the DNA TGTGCCAGCAGTGGACAGGGACACACTGAAGCTTTCTTT. The chain is built from TRBV12-3 or TRBV12-4 and TRBJ1-1; 8 positions agree with TRBD1. Trimming took 5 bases from V and 3 from J; bases not matched to a gene: 2. The CDR3 sequence is 13 residues long.

This chain uses TRBV7-9 with TRBJ2-5; TRBD2 might be the D (6 bases). The CDR3 has 13 residues. Germline CDR1 SEHNR, CDR2 FQNEAQ (reference sequence). Trimming removed 8 bases from V and 5 bases from J, with 15 bases in between. CDR3 nucleotide sequence: TGTGCCAGCCTCTTCGGGGGAGCCGAGACCCAGTACTTC. Translating gives CASLFGGAETQYF. The full variable domain, completed using reference TRBV7-9 and TRBJ2-5, is DTGVSQNPRHKITKRGQNVTFRCDPISEHNRLYWYRQTLGQGPEFLTYFQNEAQLEKSRLLSDRFSAERPKGSFSTLEIQRTEQGDSAMYLCASLFGGAETQYFGPGTRLLVL.

About this clone itself: The junction departs from the called germline gene at one end, perhaps through a read error. Written as DNA, the CDR3 is TGTGCCAGCAGCCAGGACAGGGGTCTCGGGCCCGGTGACTTC. Protein product: CASSQDRGLGPGDF. This sequence joins TRBV11-3 and TRBJ1-2, with TRBD1 identical over 9 bases. The CDR3 is made up of 14 amino acids. Germline V gene lookup returns CDR1 SGHNT and CDR2 YENEEA. The full variable domain, completed using reference TRBV11-3 and TRBJ1-2, is EAGVVQSPRYKIIEKKQPVAFWCNPISGHNTLYWYLQNLGQGPELLIRYENEEAVDDSQLPKDRFSAERLKGVDSTLKIQPAELGDSAVYLCASSQDRGLGPGDFGSGTRLTVV.

The rearrangement uses TRBV14 and TRBJ2-3, with D perhaps given as TRBD1 or TRBD2 (5 bases each). Germline values: CDR1 SGHDN, CDR2 FVKESK. V gave up 4 bases and J gave up 0 bases, with 11 bases separating them. The length of the CDR3 is 15 residues. The CDR3 here is CASSLGVSSTDTQYF. The DNA of the CDR3 is TGTGCCAGCAGCCTGGGGGTATCTAGCACAGATACGCAGTATTTT.

The chain couples TRBV5-4 to TRBJ1-1; D ambiguous. The CDR3 runs to 13 residues. V lost 2 bases and J 3 bases, leaving 8 bases between the germline ends. Germline V gene sequence: CDR1 SGHNT, CDR2 YYREEE (reference sequence). Written as DNA, the CDR3 is TGTGCCAGCAGCTTACAGATCGACACTGAAGCTTTCTTT. Encoded protein: CASSLQIDTEAFF.

V is TRBV28 and J is TRBJ2-1; TRBD2 aligns across 9 bases. The CDR3 length is 16 residues. CDR1 MDHEN and CDR2 SYDVKM come from the germline V gene. Unmatched junction bases numbered 6, after V lost 0 bases and J lost 6 bases. CDR3 residues: CASSLWNSGSINEQFF. CDR3 DNA: TGTGCCAGCAGTTTATGGAATAGCGGGAGTATCAATGAGCAGTTCTTC.

This chain connects TRBV5-5 to TRBJ1-2; D might be TRBD1 (6 bases). The length of the CDR3 is 15 residues. Germline V CDR1 and CDR2: SGHKS, YYEKEE (reference sequence). Trimming cost V 4 bases and J 3 bases, with 16 bases left between them. CDR3 in DNA: TGTGCCAGCAGCGGGGGGCAGGGAGGTGACTATGGCTACACCTTC. It yields the protein CASSGGQGGDYGYTF.

This clone was seen more than once but under ten times. The CDR3, as DNA: TGTGCCACCAGAGACAGGTGGGGCACTGAAGCTTTCTTT. Protein product: CATRDRWGTEAFF. The chain combines TRBV24-1 with TRBJ1-1, with D possibly being TRBD1 (6 bases). This CDR3 contains 13 residues. From germline, CDR1 is KGHDR and CDR2 SFDVKD. Trimming took off 7 bases at V and 4 bases at J, with 12 bases between the two ends.

The chain uses TRBV5-1 and TRBJ2-3; a weak D match, TRBD2 (6 bases). Per the germline V gene, CDR1 is SGHRS and CDR2 is YFSETQ. The CDR3 has 14 residues. Trimming pared 0 bases from V and 4 bases from J, leaving 9 bases between. CDR3 DNA: TGCGCCAGCAGCTTGGAAGGCGGGGCAGATACGCAGTATTTT. Its protein is CASSLEGGADTQYF.